The clone carrying this TCR beta chain has a single count. Clones were sequenced by immunoSEQ multiplex PCR, and TCRdb holds only the in-frame ones, with some missing. The sample records some 71,000 clones, under 85% being singletons. This record belongs to a study of blood T cell repertoires in COVID-19. Study at large: Acute and convalescent COVID-19 samples came from the United States, Italy and Spain. In each case, the material was cDNA or gDNA derived from T cells, B-cell-depleted T cells, or PBMCs.

This CDR3 spans 14 amino acids. CDR1 is MNHEY, CDR2 SVGAGI, per germline. Trimming removed 6 bases at V and 3 bases at J, with 13 bases between. The chain has TRBV6-5 and TRBJ2-3, with D perhaps matching TRBD2 (6 bases). The sample taken for sequencing was peripheral blood. The clonotype comes from a middle-aged man with COVID-19, enrolled during active disease. This CDR3 is CASSRDSITDTQYF. For the CDR3, the DNA is TGTGCCAGCAGCCGGGACTCGATAACAGATACGCAGTATTTT.